This entry lists 17 T cell receptor beta chains sequenced from one sample in a study of Ad26.COV2.S vaccination and SARS-CoV-2 variants. Assay: immunoSEQ multiplex PCR; the TCRdb copy retains only in-frame clones and omits some. The sample yields 200,000 to 300,000 clones, approximately 87% seen once. Treatment described: around 19 received Ad26.COV2.S at low or high dose, single or two shots; 5 received placebo; per-sample allocation not given. Samples were taken on day 63 after the first vaccine or placebo injection. Specimen: peripheral blood, collected in a trial of Ad26.COV2.S vaccine versus placebo. The receptor source for this set is a person aged 18-60 years who received the Ad26.COV2.S COVID-19 vaccine or a placebo.

The chain combines TRBV6-5 with TRBJ2-5; D remains ambiguous. Germline V gives CDR1 MNHEY, CDR2 SVGAGI. V shed 1 base and J shed 1 base, with 4 bases lying between them. The CDR3 runs to 13 residues. CDR3 loop: CASSYWFQETQYF. As DNA, the CDR3 is TGTGCCAGCAGTTACTGGTTCCAAGAGACCCAGTACTTC.

V is TRBV27 and J is TRBJ1-1; TRBD1 agrees at 7 bases. Germline lookup yields CDR1 MNHEY and CDR2 SMNVEV (reference sequence). CDR3 length equals 14 residues. Unmatched junction bases numbered 6, after V lost 6 bases and J lost 2 bases. CDR3 nucleotide sequence: TGTGCCAGCAGGATGACAGGGTCAAACACTGAAGCTTTCTTT. It translates to CASRMTGSNTEAFF.

The gene calls are TRBV5-4 and TRBJ2-7, with 9 bases identical to TRBD2. V lost 4 bases to trimming and J lost 9 bases; unmatched junction nucleotides: 8. The CDR3 extends over 13 amino acids. Looked up from germline, CDR1 is SGHNT and CDR2 is YYREEE (reference sequence). DNA for the CDR3: TGTGCCAGCAGCGAGGTAGCGGGGGCTTCGCAGTACTTC. Protein product: CASSEVAGASQYF.

The chain employs TRBV4-1 and TRBJ2-5; the match to TRBD2 covers 10 bases. CDR3 length equals 16 residues. Germline V gives CDR1 MGHRA, CDR2 YSYEKL. J gave up 5 bases and V 2 bases, and 8 bases lay outside the gene matches. DNA of the CDR3: TGCGCCAGCAGCCAAACTAGCGGGATGACCCAGGAGACCCAGTACTTC. It translates to CASSQTSGMTQETQYF.

The V call is TRBV6-4, the J call TRBJ2-3; D possibly matches TRBD1 or TRBD2 (6 bases each). Between the trimmed V and J ends, which lost 11 bases and 5 bases, there was a span of 14 bases. The germline V gene encodes CDR1 MRHNA and CDR2 SNTAGT. The CDR3 loop spans 12 amino acids. In DNA, the CDR3 is TGTGCCCGGGGGCACTTCTTAGATACGCAGTATTTT. Protein sequence: CARGHFLDTQYF.

The chain joins TRBV21-1 to TRBJ1-5; the table's D call, TRBD1, was not checked against the DNA. TRBV21-1 is given as a pseudogene. The CDR3 is made up of 15 amino acids. The CDR3 loop is CASSTTQGRNQPQHF. CDR3 sequence (DNA): TGTGCCAGCAGCACGACCCAGGGGCGCAATCAGCCCCAGCATTTT.

This chain joins TRBV10-3 and TRBJ2-3, with D maybe TRBD1 (5 bases). Deletions cut 1 base from V and 3 bases from J, with 14 bases between. The germline CDR1 and CDR2 sequences are ENHRY and SYGVKD. This CDR3 has 16 residues. The CDR3 nucleotides read TGTGCCATCAGTGAGTTAGGCCTTGCAGGGACAGATACGCAGTATTTT. Its translation: CAISELGLAGTDTQYF.

This chain connects TRBV6-5 to TRBJ1-6; the D gene is possibly TRBD1 (5 bases). The length of the CDR3 is 12 residues. Germline loops: CDR1 MNHEY, CDR2 SVGAGI. Trimming took off 7 bases at V and 8 bases at J, with 9 bases between the two ends. CDR3 sequence (DNA): TGTGCCAGCAACGGGGGGGATTCACCCCTCCACTTT. The encoded protein is CASNGGDSPLHF.

The chain employs TRBV5-7 and TRBJ1-5; weak D call: TRBD1 (6 bases). TRBV5-7 is annotated as an ORF whose role is uncertain. V lost 4 bases and J 1 base, leaving 24 bases between the germline ends. This CDR3 has 19 amino acids. The CDR3 loop is CASSHGLYRDEVSNQPQHF. The CDR3 DNA reads TGTGCCAGCAGCCATGGACTCTACAGGGACGAGGTAAGCAATCAGCCCCAGCATTTT.

This rearrangement joins TRBV7-9 to TRBJ1-2; D is undetermined. This CDR3 has 14 amino acids. Trimming removed 8 bases from V and 4 bases from J, with 17 bases in between. Germline loops: CDR1 SEHNR, CDR2 FQNEAQ (reference sequence). The CDR3 region has the DNA TGTGCCAGCGGCGGGGTCTCTCAAGGCTATGGCTACACCTTC. It codes for CASGGVSQGYGYTF.

The chain carries TRBV28 and TRBJ1-4, with TRBD1 matching over 8 bases. The J segment lost 8 bases and the V segment lost 6 bases, leaving 2 bases of the junction unmatched. There are 12 residues in the CDR3. In germline, CDR1 is MDHEN, CDR2 SYDVKM. CDR3 in amino acids: CASRQGGEKLFF. The CDR3 DNA follows: TGTGCCAGCAGACAGGGGGGAGAAAAACTGTTTTTT.

The V gene is TRBV5-1, the J gene TRBJ2-5; TRBD2 agrees at 10 bases. The CDR3 extends over 15 amino acids. Unmatched junction bases numbered 4, after V lost 2 bases and J lost 3 bases. Looked up from germline, CDR1 is SGHRS and CDR2 is YFSETQ. The CDR3 is CASSFASGGKETQYF. CDR3 coding DNA: TGCGCCAGCAGCTTCGCTAGCGGGGGAAAAGAGACCCAGTACTTC.

The V gene is TRBV12-3 or TRBV12-4, the J gene TRBJ1-2; a possible D gene is TRBD1 (5 bases). The length of the CDR3 is 12 residues. The ends were cut back, 6 bases at V and 1 base at J, with 6 bases in the middle. The CDR3 DNA reads TGTGCCAGCAGCGACAGTAACTATGGCTACACCTTC. As protein: CASSDSNYGYTF.

J is TRBJ2-2 and V is TRBV25-1, with 7 bases identical to TRBD2. Unmatched junction bases numbered 4, after V lost 6 bases and J lost 0 bases. Germline assignment: CDR1 MGHDK and CDR2 SYGVNS. CDR3 length: 15 amino acids. CDR3 DNA: TGTGCCAGCAGAGAAGCGGGGACGAACACCGGGGAGCTGTTTTTT. This encodes CASREAGTNTGELFF.

The chain joins TRBV7-2 to TRBJ2-5; 7 positions agree with TRBD2. Per germline, CDR1 SGHTA and CDR2 FQGNSA. With V trimmed by 8 bases and J by 2 bases, 5 bases remained unmatched. The CDR3 is made up of 13 amino acids. The CDR3 protein is CASGRDYQETQYF. The CDR3 nucleotides are TGTGCCAGCGGGAGGGACTATCAAGAGACCCAGTACTTC.

The chain combines TRBV7-9 with TRBJ1-4; no definite D call. This CDR3 has 12 residues. Trimming removed 1 base from V and 7 bases from J, with 4 bases in between. Germline CDR1 SEHNR, CDR2 FQNEAQ (reference sequence). CDR3 DNA: TGTGCCAGCAGCTTAGACAGTGAAAAACTGTTTTTT. Translated: CASSLDSEKLFF.

J is TRBJ2-7 and V is TRBV5-5, with D possibly being TRBD1 (6 bases). The V gene's germline CDR1 is SGHKS and CDR2 YYEKEE (reference sequence). The CDR3 contains 15 residues. V gave up 6 bases and J gave up 5 bases, with 21 bases separating them. The CDR3 reads CASTQNSRGLHEQYF. The DNA for the CDR3 is TGTGCCAGCACCCAAAATTCCAGGGGTTTACACGAGCAGTACTTC.